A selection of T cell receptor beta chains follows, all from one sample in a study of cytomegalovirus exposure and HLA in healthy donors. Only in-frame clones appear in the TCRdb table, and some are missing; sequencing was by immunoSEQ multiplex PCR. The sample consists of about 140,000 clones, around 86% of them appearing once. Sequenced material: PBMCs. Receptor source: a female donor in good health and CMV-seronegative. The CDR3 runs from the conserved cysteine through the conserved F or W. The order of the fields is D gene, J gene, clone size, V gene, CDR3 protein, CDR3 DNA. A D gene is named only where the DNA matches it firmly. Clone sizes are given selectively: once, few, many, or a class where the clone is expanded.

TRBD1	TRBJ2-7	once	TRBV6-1	CASSADREYEQYF	TGTGCCAGCAGTGCCGACAGGGAGTACGAGCAGTACTTC
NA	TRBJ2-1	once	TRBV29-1	CSVEDASVGSYNEQFF	TGCAGCGTTGAAGACGCTAGCGTCGGCTCCTACAATGAGCAGTTCTTC
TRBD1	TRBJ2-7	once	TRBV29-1	CSVEDFEGDRGSYEQYF	TGCAGCGTTGAAGATTTCGAGGGAGACAGGGGATCCTACGAGCAGTACTTC
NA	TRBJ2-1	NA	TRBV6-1	CASSETGYNEQFF	TGTGCCAGCAGTGAAACGGGATACAATGAGCAGTTCTTC
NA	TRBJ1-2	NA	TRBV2	CASSAPRDYGYTF	TGTGCCAGCAGTGCACCGAGGGACTATGGCTACACCTTC
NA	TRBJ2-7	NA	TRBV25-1	CASSELAYEQYF	TGTGCCAGCAGTGAGCTAGCCTACGAGCAGTACTTC
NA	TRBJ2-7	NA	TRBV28	CASSATGVSYEQYF	TGTGCCAGCAGTGCGACAGGTGTCTCCTACGAGCAGTACTTC
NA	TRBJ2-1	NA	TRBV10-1	CASSGTSNPFF	TGCGCCAGCAGTGGGACAAGTAATCCGTTCTTC
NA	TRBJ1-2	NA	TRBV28	CASKETNYGYTF	TGTGCCAGCAAGGAGACCAACTATGGCTACACCTTC
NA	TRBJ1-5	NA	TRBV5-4	CASSLGEGQPQHF	TGTGCCAGCAGCTTGGGGGAGGGGCAGCCCCAGCATTTT
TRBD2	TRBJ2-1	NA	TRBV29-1	CSVGGLAGDDEQFF	TGCAGCGTTGGGGGCCTAGCGGGAGACGATGAGCAGTTCTTC
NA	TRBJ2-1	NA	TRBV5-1	CASSLAFPVSGGNNEQFF	TGCGCCAGCAGCTTGGCATTTCCGGTGTCAGGGGGGAACAATGAGCAGTTCTTC
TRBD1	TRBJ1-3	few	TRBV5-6	CASSFTGGGNTIYF	TGTGCCAGCAGCTTCACAGGGGGAGGAAACACCATATATTTT
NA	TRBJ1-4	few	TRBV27	CASGPRGRVTATNEKLFF	TGTGCCAGCGGACCCCGTGGGAGGGTGACCGCAACTAATGAAAAACTGTTTTTT
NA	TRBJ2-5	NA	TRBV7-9	CASSLVSETQYF	TGTGCCAGCAGCTTAGTATCAGAGACCCAGTACTTC
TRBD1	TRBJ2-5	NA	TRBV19	CASTRWAGGQETQYF	TGTGCCAGTACCCGGTGGGCAGGGGGCCAAGAGACCCAGTACTTC
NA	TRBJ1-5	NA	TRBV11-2	CASSASDGNQPQHF	TGTGCCAGCAGCGCCAGTGACGGGAATCAGCCCCAGCATTTT
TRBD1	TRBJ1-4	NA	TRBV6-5	CASRGQLNEKLFF	TGTGCCAGCAGGGGACAGTTAAATGAAAAACTGTTTTTT
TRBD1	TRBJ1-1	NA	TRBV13	CASSDRDSSQNTEAFF	TGTGCCAGCAGCGACCGGGACAGCTCCCAGAACACTGAAGCTTTCTTT
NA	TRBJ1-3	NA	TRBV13	CASSLRHSGNTIYF	TGTGCCAGCAGCCTAAGACACTCTGGAAACACCATATATTTT
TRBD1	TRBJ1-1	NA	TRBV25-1	CASSLQGLNTEAFF	TGTGCCAGCAGCTTACAGGGGCTGAACACTGAAGCTTTCTTT
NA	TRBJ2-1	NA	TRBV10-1	CASTSRNSSYNEQFF	TGCGCCAGCACGAGTCGGAACAGCTCCTACAATGAGCAGTTCTTC
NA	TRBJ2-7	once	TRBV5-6	CASSFWFWTTDYEQYF	TGTGCCAGCAGCTTTTGGTTCTGGACTACTGACTACGAGCAGTACTTC
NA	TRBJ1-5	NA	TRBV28	CASSSRDNQPQHF	TGTGCCAGCAGTTCACGAGATAATCAGCCCCAGCATTTT
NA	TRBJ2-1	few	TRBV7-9	CASSLGGGRGNEQFF	TGTGCCAGCAGCTTAGGAGGGGGCCGGGGGAATGAGCAGTTCTTC
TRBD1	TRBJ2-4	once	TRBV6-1	CASSEAQGANIQYF	TGTGCCAGCAGTGAAGCGCAGGGGGCAAACATTCAGTACTTC
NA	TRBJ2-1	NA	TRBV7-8	CASSLRVISSNEQFF	TGTGCCAGCAGCCTCAGGGTAATTTCCAGTAATGAGCAGTTCTTC
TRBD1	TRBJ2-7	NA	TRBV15	CATSNRGFDEQYF	TGTGCCACCAGTAACAGGGGGTTCGACGAGCAGTACTTC
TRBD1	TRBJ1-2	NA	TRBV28	CASSLGTDYGYTF	TGTGCCAGCAGTTTGGGGACAGACTATGGCTACACCTTC
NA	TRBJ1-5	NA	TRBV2	CASRATGNQPQHF	TGTGCCAGCAGGGCCACGGGGAATCAGCCCCAGCATTTT
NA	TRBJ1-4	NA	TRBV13	CASSLGQGNEKLFF	TGTGCCAGCAGCTTAGGGCAGGGTAATGAAAAACTGTTTTTT
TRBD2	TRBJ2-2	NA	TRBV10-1	CASSGTPSGRFGGELFF	TGCGCCAGCAGTGGAACCCCTAGCGGGAGGTTCGGCGGGGAGCTGTTTTTT
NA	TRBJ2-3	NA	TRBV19	CASSTLLGTDTQYF	TGTGCCAGTAGTACCCTCTTAGGCACAGATACGCAGTATTTT
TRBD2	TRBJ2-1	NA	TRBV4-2	CASSQDRDWTSGALREQFF	TGTGCCAGCAGCCAAGATAGGGATTGGACTAGCGGGGCCCTCAGGGAGCAGTTCTTC
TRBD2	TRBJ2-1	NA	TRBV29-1	CSVGASGRSSTREQFF	TGCAGCGTTGGGGCTAGCGGGAGGTCCTCTACACGTGAGCAGTTCTTC
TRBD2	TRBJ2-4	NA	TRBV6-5	CASSFGGAKNIQYF	TGTGCCAGCAGTTTCGGGGGGGCCAAAAACATTCAGTACTTC